Presented here are 29 T cell receptor beta chains from one specimen sequenced in a study of CD8+CD57+ T cells in acquired aplastic anemia. According to the study, genomic DNA was the template for TCR beta VDJ and CDR3 profiling. TCRdb processed the reads anew with MiXCR; each CDR3 protein has one entry. This sample has under 200,000 distinct CDR3 sequences, with 55% to 80% found just once. Sample: sorted CD4+, CD8+, or CD8+CD57+ T cells (not recorded which) from PBMCs. The receptor source for this set is a human donor in good health.

This clonotype appeared many times. The J gene is TRBJ1-4, the V gene TRBV7-9; D possibly corresponds to TRBD1 (5 bases). Germline lookup yields CDR1 SEHNR and CDR2 FQNEAQ (reference sequence). V lost 0 bases, J lost 6 bases, and 17 bases lay in between. This CDR3 comprises 17 residues. The CDR3 coding sequence is TGTGCCAGCAGCTTAGCGGTCGGGAGCGACAGCGATGAAAAACTGTTTTTT. Its protein product is CASSLAVGSDSDEKLFF.

This clonotype occurred a few times. DNA for the CDR3: TGTGCCAGCCAGGGCTACAATGAGCAGTTCTTC. Translating it yields CASQGYNEQFF. The chain combines TRBV2 with TRBJ2-1, with a tentative D call TRBD1 (5 bases). Per the germline V gene, CDR1 is SNHLY and CDR2 is FYNNEI. The CDR3 extends over 11 amino acids. Trimming took off 8 bases at V and 3 bases at J, with 5 bases between the two ends.

The table lists this clonotype with many counts. V usage is TRBV6-6 and J usage is TRBJ1-1; tentative D call: TRBD1 (6 bases). Germline assignment: CDR1 MNHNY and CDR2 SVGAGI (reference sequence). The CDR3 runs to 14 residues. Trimming removed 4 bases from V and 1 base from J, with 10 bases in between. The CDR3 DNA reads as TGTGCCAGCAGTTTATGGACAGCGAACACTGAAGCTTTCTTT. It codes for CASSLWTANTEAFF.

Of note for this clonotype: The missing conserved phenylalanine or tryptophan at the end of this CDR3 makes a read error likely. V is TRBV15 and J is TRBJ2-7; 7 bases fit TRBD2. CDR1 and CDR2 (germline): LNHNV, YYDKDF (reference sequence). J lost 1 base, V lost 5 bases, and 14 bases had no gene match. The CDR3 is made up of 17 amino acids. The CDR3 DNA is TGTGCCACCAGCCCAAAGGTACTAGCGACACGTTCCTACGAGCAGTACTCC. This translates into CATSPKVLATRSYEQYS.

The rearrangement joins TRBV7-2 to TRBJ1-4; D perhaps matches TRBD1 (5 bases). This CDR3 has 12 amino acids. Trimming stripped 6 bases from V and 8 bases from J, with 10 bases between. Germline V gene lookup returns CDR1 SGHTA and CDR2 FQGNSA. DNA of the CDR3: TGTGCCAGCAGTTCAGGGAGGGAAAAACTGTTTTTT. This sequence encodes CASSSGREKLFF.

A note on this clonotype: At one end the junction does not follow the germline gene, possibly because of a read error. The chain uses TRBV2 and TRBJ2-3, with 10 bases identical to TRBD2. The germline V gene has CDR1 SNHLY and CDR2 FYNNEI. CDR3 length: 18 amino acids. CDR3 region: CASSQGSSGGALTDTQYF. In DNA, the CDR3 is TGCGCCAGCAGCCAGGGGTCCAGCGGGGGGGCCCTCACAGATACGCAGTATTTT.

Remarks on this clonotype: One end of the junction does not line up with germline, which may come from a read error. The V and J genes are TRBV29-1 and TRBJ2-5; 11 bases match TRBD2. Germline V gives CDR1 SQVTM, CDR2 ANQGSEA. The CDR3 is 14 amino acids. The CDR3 spells CSVALAGAQVTQYF. CDR3 bases: TGCAGCGTTGCACTAGCGGGGGCACAAGTGACCCAGTACTTC. The full variable domain, completed using reference TRBV29-1 and TRBJ2-5, is SAVISQKPSRDICQRGTSLTIQCQVDSQVTMMFWYRQQPGQSLTLIATANQGSEATYESGFVIDKFPISRPNLTFSTLTVSNMSPEDSSIYLCSVALAGAQVTQYFGPGTRLLVL.

There are a few counts of this clonotype. The J gene is TRBJ1-1, the V gene TRBV29-1, with D possibly being TRBD1 (6 bases). The CDR3 sequence is 13 residues long. Trimming shortened V by 7 bases and J by 3 bases, and 15 bases separated the two germline ends. Germline V gene sequence: CDR1 SQVTM, CDR2 ANQGSEA. As DNA, the CDR3 is TGCAGCGGAGGTACAGGGTTATACACTGAAGCTTTCTTT. It yields the protein CSGGTGLYTEAFF.

In this sample, this clonotype turned up once. This chain joins TRBV20-1 and TRBJ2-7, with 12 positions matching TRBD2. With 4 bases clipped from V and 3 bases from J, the junction kept 7 bases outside the gene matches. CDR1 and CDR2 (germline): DFQATT, SNEGSKA (reference sequence). The CDR3 loop spans 15 amino acids. CDR3 coding DNA: TGCAGTGCTACAAACCTAGCGGGGGGGAACTACGAGCAGTACTTC. Translated: CSATNLAGGNYEQYF.

CDR3 region: CASSDLGQLNTEAFF. The CDR3 bases are TGCGCCAGCAGTGACCTGGGACAGCTAAACACTGAAGCTTTCTTT. The chain employs TRBV10-1 and TRBJ1-1, with 7 bases aligning to TRBD1. The CDR3 is 15 residues long. The J segment lost 2 bases and the V segment lost 3 bases, leaving 6 bases of the junction unmatched. Per the germline V gene, CDR1 is WNHNN and CDR2 is SYGVQD (reference sequence).

The chain is built from TRBV7-9 and TRBJ2-7; 7 positions match TRBD2. This CDR3 has 13 residues. J gave up 2 bases and V 6 bases, and 4 bases lay outside the gene matches. Germline V lookup: CDR1 SEHNR, CDR2 FQNEAQ (reference sequence). This chain's CDR3 is CASSFGLAYEQYF. CDR3 DNA: TGTGCCAGCAGTTTCGGACTAGCCTACGAGCAGTACTTC.

The chain has TRBV20-1 and TRBJ1-6; maybe TRBD1 (6 bases). The germline V gene has CDR1 DFQATT and CDR2 SNEGSKA (reference sequence). This CDR3 has 14 residues. Trimming shortened V by 0 bases and J by 9 bases, and 12 bases separated the two germline ends. DNA for the CDR3: TGCAGTGCTAGAGATCCCAGGGGTAGTTCACCCCTCCACTTT. Its protein product is CSARDPRGSSPLHF.

The rearrangement links TRBV19 to TRBJ1-1; TRBD1 matches at 8 bases. Germline V gene lookup returns CDR1 LNHDA and CDR2 SQIVND (reference sequence). V lost 4 bases, J lost 0 bases, and 7 bases stayed unmatched. CDR3 size: 16 residues. The CDR3 sequence is CASSTRDRRMNTEAFF. CDR3 bases: TGTGCCAGTAGTACCCGGGACAGGAGGATGAACACTGAAGCTTTCTTT.

The chain combines TRBV9 with TRBJ1-6; 7 bases are shared with TRBD1. V trimming: 0 bases; J trimming: 9 bases; junction bases outside the gene matches: 6. Germline V lookup: CDR1 SGDLS, CDR2 YYNGEE. This CDR3 spans 15 amino acids. Written as DNA, the CDR3 is TGTGCCAGCAGCGTAGGTGGACAGGCTAGTTCACCCCTCCACTTT. The encoded protein is CASSVGGQASSPLHF.

Details on this clonotype: Just one base apart from a much larger clone, this may be a read error. The chain is built from TRBV28 and TRBJ2-7; 9 positions match TRBD2. Germline trimming cut 6 bases from V and 0 bases from J; bases unmatched to any gene: 6. The CDR3 runs to 15 residues. Germline V gene data show CDR1 as MDHEN and CDR2 as SYDVKM. The CDR3, as DNA: TGTGCCAGCAGGGGTGGACTAGCGCTCTCCTACGAGCAGTACTTC. Protein product: CASRGGLALSYEQYF.

The chain couples TRBV20-1 to TRBJ2-3; 10 nucleotides line up with TRBD2. There are 13 residues in the CDR3. V shed 6 bases and J 5 bases; nucleotides not matched to a gene: 5. Germline V CDR1 and CDR2: DFQATT, SNEGSKA (reference sequence). The CDR3 region has the DNA TGCAGTGCCAGACTAGCGGGCGAAGATACGCAGTATTTT. It encodes CSARLAGEDTQYF.

This clonotype was seen ten or more times. The chain is built from TRBV11-2 and TRBJ1-2, with D possibly TRBD1 on 6 matching bases. Germline CDR1 reads SGHAT; CDR2 reads FQNNGV. The CDR3 runs to 15 residues. V was trimmed by 1 base and J by 3 bases, leaving 12 bases between them. This CDR3 is CASSLVEGGDYGYTF. CDR3 DNA: TGTGCCAGCAGCTTAGTTGAAGGGGGAGACTATGGCTACACCTTC.

This clonotype has at least ten counts. The V and J genes are TRBV3-1 and TRBJ2-7; 8 nucleotides match TRBD1. There are 14 residues in the CDR3. The ends lost 3 bases at V and 1 base at J; junction bases unmatched: 2. Germline V CDR1 and CDR2: LGHDT, YNNKEL (reference sequence). CDR3 coding DNA: TGTGCCAGCAGCCACCGGGACAGGTCCTACGAGCAGTACTTC. It specifies CASSHRDRSYEQYF.

This clonotype was seen only a few times. The chain couples TRBV20-1 to TRBJ1-1; tentatively, D is TRBD1 (5 bases). Trimming shortened V by 6 bases and J by 0 bases, and 14 bases separated the two germline ends. CDR1 is DFQATT and CDR2 is SNEGSKA in the germline V gene (reference sequence). The CDR3 is made up of 14 amino acids. As DNA, the CDR3 is TGCAGTGCCACCCCCGGGACGGTGAACACTGAAGCTTTCTTT. This encodes CSATPGTVNTEAFF.

With regard to this clonotype: A read error may be the cause here, since a much bigger clone is one base away. This sequence joins TRBV5-5 and TRBJ2-1, with D possibly being TRBD2 (5 bases). V was pared by 0 bases and J by 8 bases, with 15 bases between. Germline values: CDR1 SGHKS, CDR2 YYEKEE (reference sequence). The CDR3 spans 15 residues. The CDR3 protein is CASSLGLAEYDEQFF. The CDR3 nucleotides are TGTGCCAGCAGCTTGGGGCTAGCAGAGTACGATGAGCAGTTCTTC. The whole variable domain, remainder taken from reference TRBV5-5 and TRBJ2-1, is DAGVTQSPTHLIKTRGQQVTLRCSPISGHKSVSWYQQVLGQGPQFIFQYYEKEERGRGNFPDRFSARQFPNYSSELNVNALLLGDSALYLCASSLGLAEYDEQFFGPGTRLTVL.

J is TRBJ2-7 and V is TRBV3-1; tentatively, D is TRBD1 (5 bases). V shed 1 base and J shed 3 bases, with 10 bases lying between them. This CDR3 is 14 amino acids long. Looked up from germline, CDR1 is LGHDT and CDR2 is YNNKEL (reference sequence). CDR3 sequence reads: CASSQVGHLYEQYF. CDR3 DNA sequence: TGTGCCAGCAGCCAAGTCGGACACCTCTACGAGCAGTACTTC.

This clonotype showed up many times. The chain is built from TRBV20-1 and TRBJ2-3; perhaps TRBD2 as D (7 bases). Germline CDR1 and CDR2: DFQATT and SNEGSKA (reference sequence). The CDR3 totals 15 residues. The V end was cut by 0 bases, the J end by 2 bases, with 12 bases between. DNA of the CDR3: TGCAGTGCTAGAGACTGGGGGGGGCCCACAGATACGCAGTATTTT. Protein: CSARDWGGPTDTQYF.

The chain couples TRBV15 to TRBJ1-1; D is possibly TRBD1 (6 bases). This CDR3 has 16 residues. The germline V and J ends were trimmed by 5 bases and 4 bases, with 20 bases remaining between them. Germline-derived CDR1 and CDR2 are LNHNV and YYDKDF (reference sequence). In DNA form, the CDR3 reads TGTGCCACCAGCTCCCGGGGAGGGGGTACCGTCACTGAAGCTTTCTTT. Protein product: CATSSRGGGTVTEAFF.

The chain uses TRBV7-2 and TRBJ2-5; possibly TRBD1 for D (6 bases). Germline values: CDR1 SGHTA, CDR2 FQGNSA. V gave up 5 bases and J gave up 13 bases, with 20 bases separating them. The CDR3 has 13 residues. CDR3 sequence reads: CASSENRDKPRYF. In nucleotides, the CDR3 is TGTGCCAGCAGCGAAAACAGGGATAAGCCCCGGTACTTC.

In the case of this clonotype: One end of the junction is discordant with germline, which a read error may explain. J is TRBJ1-2 and V is TRBV20-1, with D unclear. Germline CDR1 reads DFQATT; CDR2 reads SNEGSKA (reference sequence). This CDR3 is built from 12 residues. The CDR3 DNA reads as TGCAGTGCAAAGATCGGGCAGACCTTGGCTTACTTC. It specifies CSAKIGQTLAYF.

A few counts support this clonotype. The chain carries TRBV10-3 and TRBJ2-1; D remains unclear. This CDR3 has 14 amino acids. In germline, CDR1 is ENHRY, CDR2 SYGVKD. V was pared by 4 bases and J by 5 bases, with 12 bases between. The CDR3 DNA follows: TGTGCCATCAGTGGCGGACCAAGAAACAATGAGCAGTTCTTC. As protein: CAISGGPRNNEQFF.

Of note for this clonotype: A much larger clone differs from this one at a single base, so this may be a read error. V gene TRBV10-3 combines with J gene TRBJ2-7; 8 bases map to TRBD1. Germline CDR1 is ENHRY and CDR2 is SYGVKD. V lost 4 bases to trimming and J lost 0 bases; unmatched junction nucleotides: 8. This CDR3 has 16 amino acids. In DNA, the CDR3 is TGTGCCATCAGTGCTAGGGACAGGAGGAGCTCCTACGAGCAGTACTTC. This encodes CAISARDRRSSYEQYF.

This clonotype was counted once. The rearrangement joins TRBV19 to TRBJ2-3, with D tentatively TRBD2 (5 bases). From germline, CDR1 is LNHDA and CDR2 SQIVND (reference sequence). The V gene lost 4 bases and the J gene lost 6 bases, with 8 bases spanning the gap. The CDR3 has 12 residues. CDR3 bases: TGTGCCAGTAGTACGACGGGGGATACGCAGTATTTT. Its protein product is CASSTTGDTQYF. The full variable domain, in which reference TRBV19 and TRBJ2-3 provide the parts outside the CDR3, is DGGITQSPKYLFRKEGQNVTLSCEQNLNHDAMYWYRQDPGQGLRLIYYSQIVNDFQKGDIAEGYSVSREKKESFPLTVTSAQKNPTAFYLCASSTTGDTQYFGPGTRLTVL.

This chain uses TRBV7-9 with TRBJ2-3; a weak D match, TRBD2 (5 bases). The V gene lost 1 base and the J gene lost 1 base, with 12 bases spanning the gap. Germline assignment: CDR1 SEHNR and CDR2 FQNEAQ (reference sequence). This CDR3 contains 16 residues. CDR3 amino acids: CASSLGTDIRTDTQYF. DNA of the CDR3: TGTGCCAGCAGCTTAGGGACTGACATTCGCACAGATACGCAGTATTTT. Full variable domain (missing parts from reference TRBV7-9 and TRBJ2-3): DTGVSQNPRHKITKRGQNVTFRCDPISEHNRLYWYRQTLGQGPEFLTYFQNEAQLEKSRLLSDRFSAERPKGSFSTLEIQRTEQGDSAMYLCASSLGTDIRTDTQYFGPGTRLTVL.